Listed below are T cell receptor beta chains from one sample, sequenced in a study of blood T cell repertoires in COVID-19. The data were produced by immunoSEQ multiplex PCR, yet TCRdb's version contains in-frame clones alone and is incomplete. The sample lists about 260,000 clones; about 89% were seen once. Sequencing was performed on peripheral blood. Receptors were obtained from a woman aged 45-65 years with acute or convalescent COVID-19. Both conserved end residues are part of each CDR3. Each record gives: D gene, J gene, clone size, V gene, CDR3 protein, CDR3 DNA. The D gene is left open where the match is weak. Clone sizes are given selectively: once, few, many, or a class where the clone is expanded.

-,TRBJ1-2,-,TRBV28,CASSSRPLRGYTF,TGTGCCAGCAGTTCTAGACCATTGAGGGGCTACACCTTC
TRBD1,TRBJ2-7,-,TRBV11-1,CASTGQGKVEQYF,TGTGCCAGCACGGGACAGGGAAAGGTCGAGCAGTACTTC
-,TRBJ2-2,-,TRBV11-2,CASSSGNTGELFF,TGTGCCAGCAGCTCGGGGAACACCGGGGAGCTGTTTTTT
-,TRBJ2-5,-,TRBV20-1,CSASHRAKTQYF,TGCAGTGCTAGTCACAGGGCGAAGACCCAGTACTTC
TRBD2,TRBJ2-3,-,TRBV29-1,CSPRYTAGGRADTQYF,TGCAGTCCTCGTTATACAGCGGGAGGGCGTGCAGATACGCAGTATTTT
-,TRBJ1-1,-,TRBV5-1,CASSLGLRGNTEAFF,TGCGCCAGCAGCTTGGGATTGCGAGGGAACACTGAAGCTTTCTTT
TRBD2,TRBJ2-3,-,TRBV23-1,CASSQSMNSGSTDTQYF,TGCGCCAGCAGTCAATCGATGAATAGCGGGAGCACAGATACGCAGTATTTT
-,TRBJ2-1,-,TRBV7-2,CASSRENPDYSHEQFF,TGTGCCAGCAGCCGCGAGAACCCCGATTATTCCCATGAGCAGTTCTTC
-,TRBJ2-2,-,TRBV28,CASRQGYTGELFF,TGTGCCAGCAGACAGGGTTACACCGGGGAGCTGTTTTTT
-,TRBJ1-6,once,TRBV5-1,CASSLNEGALHF,TGCGCCAGCAGCTTGAACGAGGGGGCCCTCCACTTT
-,TRBJ1-3,-,TRBV11-3,CASSLGGTHTGNTIYF,TGTGCCAGCAGCTTAGGCGGGACGCATACTGGAAACACCATATATTTT
-,TRBJ1-1,-,TRBV5-1,CASSFADSTTEAFF,TGCGCCAGCAGCTTCGCGGACAGCACCACTGAAGCTTTCTTT
TRBD1,TRBJ1-4,-,TRBV25-1,CASSEQGAVHNEKLFF,TGTGCCAGCAGTGAACAGGGGGCCGTCCATAATGAAAAACTGTTTTTT
-,TRBJ2-5,-,TRBV9,CASSPTVPQETQYF,TGTGCCAGCAGCCCGACAGTCCCGCAAGAGACCCAGTACTTC
-,TRBJ2-2,-,TRBV18,CASSPTAANTGELFF,TGTGCCAGCTCACCCACTGCTGCGAACACCGGGGAGCTGTTTTTT
TRBD1,TRBJ2-7,-,TRBV29-1,CSVDTGTGGPYEQYF,TGCAGCGTCGATACCGGGACAGGGGGGCCCTACGAGCAGTACTTC
TRBD1,TRBJ1-3,-,TRBV4-2,CASSQIVPGGVGNTIYF,TGTGCCAGCAGCCAGATTGTTCCAGGGGGCGTTGGAAACACCATATATTTT
-,TRBJ2-1,-,TRBV29-1,CSVDGSSYNEQFF,TGCAGCGTTGACGGTAGCTCCTACAATGAGCAGTTCTTC
TRBD2,TRBJ2-1,-,TRBV27,CASSRPGLASVEQFF,TGTGCCAGCAGTCGACCGGGACTAGCATCTGTGGAGCAGTTCTTC
TRBD2,TRBJ2-3,-,TRBV20-1,CSASVATSLTDTQYF,TGCAGTGCTAGTGTAGCGACTAGCCTCACAGATACGCAGTATTTT
TRBD2,TRBJ2-2,-,TRBV3-1/TRBV3-2,CAAAGTTGELFF,TGTGCTGCAGCGGGAACTACCGGGGAGCTGTTTTTT
-,TRBJ2-1,once,TRBV7-9,CASSLAGAYNEQFF,TGTGCCAGCAGCTTAGCCGGGGCCTACAATGAGCAGTTCTTC
-,TRBJ1-4,once,TRBV5-1,CASSLFSGLATNEKLFF,TGCGCCAGCAGCTTGTTTTCGGGGTTAGCAACTAATGAAAAACTGTTTTTT
-,TRBJ1-1,-,TRBV19,CASSLSGRNTEAFF,TGTGCCAGTAGTCTCTCCGGGAGGAACACTGAAGCTTTCTTT
-,TRBJ1-2,-,TRBV30,CAWSLGGYGYTF,TGTGCCTGGAGTTTGGGGGGCTATGGCTACACCTTC
TRBD2,TRBJ2-5,-,TRBV4-1,CASSQDRREGRETQYF,TGCGCCAGCAGCCAAGATAGGCGGGAGGGCCGAGAGACCCAGTACTTC
TRBD2,TRBJ2-3,-,TRBV5-1,CASSPAWSSGTTDTQYF,TGCGCCAGCAGCCCCGCTTGGTCTAGCGGGACCACAGATACGCAGTATTTT
-,TRBJ1-2,-,TRBV5-1,CASSLEANYGYTF,TGCGCCAGCAGCTTGGAAGCGAACTATGGCTACACCTTC
TRBD1,TRBJ1-2,-,TRBV9,CASSATRDRGQLSYGYTF,TGTGCCAGCAGCGCGACCCGGGACAGGGGGCAATTAAGCTATGGCTACACCTTC
TRBD2,TRBJ2-7,once,TRBV29-1,CSVVASGSIYEQYF,TGCAGCGTTGTTGCTAGCGGGAGTATCTACGAGCAGTACTTC
-,TRBJ1-1,-,TRBV7-9,CASSLNFGNTEAFF,TGTGCCAGCAGCTTAAATTTCGGGAACACTGAAGCTTTCTTT
-,TRBJ2-5,-,TRBV30,CAWSPGTAWSETQYF,TGTGCCTGGAGCCCGGGAACAGCGTGGAGTGAGACCCAGTACTTC
-,TRBJ1-2,-,TRBV19,CASAQLGQLEGYTF,TGTGCCAGTGCCCAACTTGGACAGCTCGAGGGCTACACCTTC
-,TRBJ2-1,-,TRBV4-2,CASSPRGPGQGGYNEQFF,TGTGCCAGCAGCCCCCGCGGCCCGGGCCAGGGAGGCTACAATGAGCAGTTCTTC
-,TRBJ2-5,-,TRBV4-3,CASSRRPGSGETQYF,TGCGCCAGCAGCCGGCGACCAGGGTCAGGCGAGACCCAGTACTTC
-,TRBJ2-1,-,TRBV27,CASSLWVGSRYNEQFF,TGTGCCAGCAGTTTATGGGTTGGGTCGAGGTACAATGAGCAGTTCTTC
-,TRBJ1-5,-,TRBV9,CASSVVVRPGRSSNQPQHF,TGTGCCAGCAGCGTAGTAGTGAGGCCGGGAAGGAGTAGCAATCAGCCCCAGCATTTT
-,TRBJ2-3,-,TRBV27,CASSFQGRSWGADTQYF,TGTGCCAGCAGTTTCCAGGGTCGCTCGTGGGGGGCAGATACGCAGTATTTT
TRBD1,TRBJ2-5,-,TRBV5-4,CASSADRGRETQYF,TGTGCCAGCAGCGCGGACAGGGGGCGTGAGACCCAGTACTTC
-,TRBJ2-7,-,TRBV12-3/TRBV12-4,CASSLAGLSEQYF,TGTGCCAGCAGTTTGGCAGGGCTTAGCGAGCAGTACTTC
TRBD1,TRBJ1-1,-,TRBV30,CAWRPGSYRGPTF,TGTGCCTGGAGGCCCGGGTCGTACAGGGGCCCCACCTTT
-,TRBJ2-5,-,TRBV7-6,CASSSLDRGVGQETQYF,TGTGCCAGCAGCTCCCTCGATCGGGGTGTAGGGCAAGAGACCCAGTACTTC
TRBD2,TRBJ2-3,-,TRBV30,CAWTRLAGGGDTQYF,TGTGCCTGGACGCGACTAGCGGGAGGAGGAGATACGCAGTATTTT